This T cell receptor (beta chain) was sequenced during a study of blood T cell repertoires in COVID-19. Overall study context: The study drew acute and convalescent COVID-19 samples from the United States, Italy and Spain.

This clone was found a few times. Authors' processing steps: Reference gene primer amplification yielded estimated nucleated cell counts. TCRdb's table, derived via immunoSEQ multiplex PCR, lists solely in-frame clones and lacks some. V, J and clone size reflect that table, while D and trimming were determined from the DNA. Seen here are hundreds of thousands of clones, roughly 89% observed once, and the top ten hold more than 1.4%. This receptor was taken from a woman aged 25 to 39 with active or convalescent COVID-19. What was sequenced was peripheral blood.

CDR3: CASSLSASGGARFPHEQFF. CDR3 nucleotide sequence: TGTGCCAGCAGTTTATCGGCTAGCGGGGGGGCCAGATTTCCTCATGAGCAGTTCTTC. This chain connects TRBV27 to TRBJ2-1; the match to TRBD2 covers 12 bases. Germline CDR1 and CDR2: MNHEY and SMNVEV (reference sequence). Trimming took 0 bases from V and 8 from J; bases not matched to a gene: 14. This CDR3 is 19 amino acids long.